These 10 T cell receptor beta chains share one sample of origin, sequenced in a study of shared clonotypes between healthy human individuals. Libraries were prepared by immunoSEQ multiplex PCR; TCRdb keeps only in-frame clonotypes and omits some of them. The table records roughly 2,500,000 clones, over 85% of them present only once. The sample was naive CD4+ T cells from PBMCs. The subset was: CD45RA+ positively selected. The receptors were gathered from a man younger than 30 in good health. Some clones in this sample may be carry-over from other donors' samples.

Worth noting for this clone: Other DNA sequences from this sample encode an identical CDR3 as well. The gene calls are TRBV28 and TRBJ2-6; D not resolved. The CDR3 consists of 15 residues. The ends were cut back, 6 bases at V and 0 bases at J, with 9 bases in the middle. CDR1 and CDR2 from the germline V gene are MDHEN and SYDVKM. CDR3 amino acids: CASRRRDSGANVLTF. Written as DNA, the CDR3 is TGTGCCAGCAGACGAAGAGACTCTGGGGCCAACGTCCTGACTTTC.

Written as DNA, the CDR3 is TGCGCCAGCAGCTCGGCGGACGCCCAAGAGACCCAGTACTTC. Protein: CASSSADAQETQYF. This chain uses TRBV5-1 with TRBJ2-5; no clear D. Germline CDR1 is SGHRS and CDR2 is YFSETQ. V was pared by 3 bases and J by 1 base, with 10 bases between. This CDR3 has 14 residues.

This clone has only one observation. This chain joins TRBV15 and TRBJ2-3, with TRBD1 matching 8 bases. Germline V gives CDR1 LNHNV, CDR2 YYDKDF (reference sequence). The CDR3 length is 17 residues. With 1 base clipped from V and 5 bases from J, the junction kept 11 bases outside the gene matches. CDR3 in amino acids: CATSRGIGQGIIDTQYF. The CDR3 nucleotides read TGTGCCACCAGCAGAGGGATCGGACAGGGAATAATAGATACGCAGTATTTT.

V usage is TRBV5-1 and J usage is TRBJ2-5; 11 bases align to TRBD2. Losses at the gene ends were 1 base for V and 4 bases for J; bases not matched to a gene: 12. The CDR3 runs to 18 residues. Per the germline V gene, CDR1 is SGHRS and CDR2 is YFSETQ. The CDR3 is CASSLPTSGDPTRETQYF. The CDR3 DNA follows: TGCGCCAGCAGCTTGCCGACTAGCGGGGACCCAACCAGAGAGACCCAGTACTTC.

The chain joins TRBV18 to TRBJ2-7, with no clear D. The V end was cut by 3 bases, the J end by 0 bases, with 15 bases between. Germline-derived CDR1 and CDR2 are KGHSH and LQKENI. The CDR3 length is 16 residues. The DNA of the CDR3 is TGTGCCAGCTCACCCCAGGTTCGACGCAGCTCCTACGAGCAGTACTTC. This sequence encodes CASSPQVRRSSYEQYF.

The rearrangement links TRBV5-4 to TRBJ2-5, with 8 bases matching TRBD2. The J call may be mistaken, given a closer DNA end match to TRBJ2-7. CDR3 length equals 14 residues. Germline V gene sequence: CDR1 SGHNT, CDR2 YYREEE (reference sequence). Written as DNA, the CDR3 is TGTGCCAGCAGTCGGGAGGGCCTGATGGACGAGCAGTACTTC. Translated: CASSREGLMDEQYF.

The J gene is TRBJ1-2, the V gene TRBV7-8; D ambiguous. From germline, CDR1 is SGHVS and CDR2 FQNEAQ. Trimming left V 5 bases short and J 6 bases short, with 13 bases between. The CDR3 runs to 13 residues. Here the CDR3 DNA reads TGTGCCAGCAGCGTATCAGGTACCCATGGCTACACCTTC. It is translated as CASSVSGTHGYTF.

The gene calls are TRBV5-4 and TRBJ2-1; no firm D call. V dropped 2 bases and J dropped 5 bases, with 14 bases sitting between them. This CDR3 is 15 amino acids long. The germline V gene encodes CDR1 SGHNT and CDR2 YYREEE (reference sequence). CDR3 sequence (DNA): TGTGCCAGCAGCTTTGGTGGGGTGGGGAACAATGAGCAGTTCTTC. The encoded protein is CASSFGGVGNNEQFF.

The V call is TRBV5-1, the J call TRBJ2-3; D is perhaps TRBD2 (6 bases). This CDR3 has 15 amino acids. CDR1 is SGHRS, CDR2 YFSETQ, per germline. Trimming cost V 4 bases and J 0 bases, with 12 bases left between them. CDR3 bases: TGCGCCAGCAGCACCGGGACTGTTAGCACAGATACGCAGTATTTT. Encoded protein: CASSTGTVSTDTQYF.

The chain has TRBV6-1 and TRBJ2-7; 9 bases fit TRBD1. CDR3 length: 14 residues. CDR1 MNHNS and CDR2 SASEGT come from the germline V gene. V dropped 10 bases and J dropped 3; count of bases not matched to a gene: 10. CDR3 DNA: TGTGCCACTAGACCGGGACAGGGCGTCTACGAGCAGTACTTC. This gives the protein CATRPGQGVYEQYF.